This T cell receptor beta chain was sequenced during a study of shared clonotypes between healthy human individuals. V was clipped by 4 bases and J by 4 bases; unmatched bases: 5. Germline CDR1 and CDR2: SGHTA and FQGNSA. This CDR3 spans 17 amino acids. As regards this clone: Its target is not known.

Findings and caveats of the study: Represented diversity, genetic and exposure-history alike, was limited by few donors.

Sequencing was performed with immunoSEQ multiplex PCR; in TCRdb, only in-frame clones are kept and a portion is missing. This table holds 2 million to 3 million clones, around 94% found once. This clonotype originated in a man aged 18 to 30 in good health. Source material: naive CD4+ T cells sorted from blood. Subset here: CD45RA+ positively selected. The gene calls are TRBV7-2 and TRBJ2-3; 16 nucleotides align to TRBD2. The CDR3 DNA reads TGTGCCAGCAGCTCGGGACTAGCGGGAGGGAGTTCAGATACGCAGTATTTT. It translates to CASSSGLAGGSSDTQYF.